The 16 T cell receptor beta chains listed next were all sequenced from one sample in a study of T cell repertoires in cytomegalovirus infection. Each CDR3 protein gets one entry after TCRdb re-called the reads with MiXCR. Found here are about 350,000 distinct CDR3 sequences, approximately 35% of them singletons; the top ten hold roughly 13%. Their antigens are not known. Sequencing was performed on cultured PBMCs, taken from culture after CMV antigen stimulation. Receptors originate from a human donor in good health (CMV status not recorded). Some clones in this sample may be carry-over from other donors' samples.

The chain uses TRBV4-1 and TRBJ2-1; 9 bases are a match to TRBD1. This CDR3 contains 16 residues. Per germline, CDR1 MGHRA and CDR2 YSYEKL. V trimming: 3 bases; J trimming: 6 bases; junction bases outside the gene matches: 9. The CDR3 spells CASSQAAGQGSNEQFF. Here the CDR3 DNA reads TGCGCCAGCAGCCAGGCGGCGGGACAGGGATCCAATGAGCAGTTCTTC.

This clonotype was picked up many times. This sequence joins TRBV12-3 or TRBV12-4 and TRBJ1-4, with D perhaps TRBD1 (5 bases). Trimming removed 8 bases from V and 7 bases from J, with 14 bases in between. This CDR3 spans 13 amino acids. Written as DNA, the CDR3 is TGTGCCAGCGCGCGGGACCCCGGTGAAAAACTGTTTTTT. This codes for CASARDPGEKLFF.

The chain uses TRBV3-1 and TRBJ1-2, with D possibly matching TRBD1 (5 bases). Looked up from germline, CDR1 is LGHDT and CDR2 is YNNKEL (reference sequence). The CDR3 has 15 amino acids. V was trimmed by 0 bases and J by 7 bases, leaving 15 bases between them. The CDR3 reads CASSQEIGQGVGYTF. CDR3 nucleotides: TGTGCCAGCAGCCAAGAGATAGGGCAGGGAGTTGGCTACACCTTC.

The gene calls are TRBV7-2 and TRBJ2-3; 9 bases fit TRBD2. This CDR3 region has 16 residues. J was trimmed by 6 bases and V by 1 base; bases with no gene match: 8. Germline CDR1 reads SGHTA; CDR2 reads FQGNSA. The CDR3 loop is CASSLGLSGRGDTQYF. In nucleotides, the CDR3 is TGTGCCAGCAGCTTAGGTCTTAGCGGGAGAGGGGATACGCAGTATTTT.

This clonotype occurred many times. The V call is TRBV7-9, the J call TRBJ2-5, with D unresolved. V was cut by 0 bases and J by 2 bases, with 7 bases left in between. The CDR3 loop spans 14 amino acids. In germline, CDR1 is SEHNR, CDR2 FQNEAQ (reference sequence). The CDR3 loop is CASSLAALQETQYF. In DNA form, the CDR3 reads TGTGCCAGCAGCTTAGCAGCTCTACAAGAGACCCAGTACTTC.

This clonotype was seen more than once but under ten times. V usage is TRBV12-3 or TRBV12-4 and J usage is TRBJ1-2; 8 bases match TRBD1. Trimming at V came to 6 bases and at J to 4 bases, leaving 4 bases not matched to a gene. CDR3 length equals 13 residues. This chain's CDR3 is CASSDRGGYGYTF. In nucleotides, the CDR3 is TGTGCCAGCAGCGACAGGGGCGGCTATGGCTACACCTTC.

This clonotype showed up many times. The chain carries TRBV7-9 and TRBJ1-2; D unresolved. CDR1 SEHNR and CDR2 FQNEAQ come from the germline V gene (reference sequence). The CDR3 sequence is 15 residues long. Trimming stripped 1 base from V and 6 bases from J, with 15 bases between. CDR3 coding DNA: TGTGCCAGCAGCTTAGGGGCTGGCCCCACGGATGGCTACACCTTC. Amino acid sequence: CASSLGAGPTDGYTF.

V is TRBV12-3 or TRBV12-4 and J is TRBJ2-7; 10 bases are shared with TRBD1. The J segment lost 4 bases and the V segment lost 6 bases, leaving 9 bases of the junction unmatched. CDR3 length: 15 residues. In nucleotides, the CDR3 is TGTGCCAGCAGACCCGGACAGGGGGTGGAGTACGAGCAGTACTTC. Translated: CASRPGQGVEYEQYF.

This clonotype has only a few counts. V gene TRBV29-1 combines with J gene TRBJ2-2; TRBD1 matches 8 bases. Losses at the gene ends were 3 bases for V and 6 bases for J; bases not matched to a gene: 3. This CDR3 spans 13 amino acids. Germline CDR1 reads SQVTM; CDR2 reads ANQGSEA. In nucleotides, the CDR3 is TGCAGCGTTGATCAGGGGGCCGCCGGGGAGCTGTTTTTT. This encodes CSVDQGAAGELFF.

CDR3 sequence (DNA): TGTGCCAGCAGTTACTCCCGCTCCACATACAATGAGCAGTTCTTC. It codes for CASSYSRSTYNEQFF. The chain recombines TRBV6-6 with TRBJ2-1; the D is unclear. The CDR3 loop spans 15 amino acids. The V gene lost 0 bases and the J gene lost 4 bases, with 10 bases spanning the gap. Germline CDR1 is MNHNY and CDR2 is SVGAGI (reference sequence).

This clonotype was seen just once. This chain uses TRBV6-5 with TRBJ2-7, with 10 bases matching TRBD2. This CDR3 has 15 residues. J lost 0 bases, V lost 6 bases, and 5 bases had no gene match. Germline loops: CDR1 MNHEY, CDR2 SVGAGI. DNA for the CDR3: TGTGCCAGCAGACCACTAGCGGGATCCTCCTACGAGCAGTACTTC. Its protein product is CASRPLAGSSYEQYF.

Only a few counts were recorded for this clonotype. The V and J genes are TRBV6-2 or TRBV6-3 and TRBJ1-6, with D perhaps matching TRBD1 (5 bases). This CDR3 is built from 13 residues. The V end lost 6 bases, the J end lost 9 bases, and 12 bases lay between the germline ends. Germline assignment: CDR1 MNHEY and CDR2 SVGEGT. CDR3 in amino acids: CASSNSGGSPLHF. The CDR3 nucleotides are TGTGCCAGCAGCAACAGCGGGGGTTCACCCCTCCACTTT.

The chain uses TRBV7-2 and TRBJ2-3, with D uncertain. Trimming removed 3 bases at V and 8 bases at J, with 9 bases between. The CDR3 runs 12 residues. From germline, CDR1 is SGHTA and CDR2 FQGNSA. The CDR3 sequence: CASSLGIATQYF. CDR3 in DNA: TGTGCCAGCAGCTTGGGCATAGCTACGCAGTATTTT.

The chain couples TRBV7-8 to TRBJ1-3; no clear D gene. Trimming cost V 0 bases and J 3 bases, with 12 bases left between them. The CDR3 extends over 16 amino acids. The V gene's germline CDR1 is SGHVS and CDR2 FQNEAQ. CDR3 residues: CASSLAGPMIGNTIYF. Written as DNA, the CDR3 is TGTGCCAGCAGCTTAGCGGGCCCGATGATTGGAAACACCATATATTTT.

This chain joins TRBV4-1 and TRBJ2-5, with 8 positions matching TRBD2. CDR1 and CDR2 from the germline V gene are MGHRA and YSYEKL. This CDR3 is 17 amino acids long. Germline trimming cut 0 bases from V and 5 bases from J; bases unmatched to any gene: 11. CDR3 DNA: TGCGCCAGCAGCCAAGATAAGGGGGGACTAGACGGGGAGACCCAGTACTTC. This sequence encodes CASSQDKGGLDGETQYF.

This clonotype was seen more than once but under ten times. The chain carries TRBV20-1 and TRBJ1-5; D remains unclear. Trimming shortened V by 5 bases and J by 1 base, and 12 bases separated the two germline ends. This CDR3 contains 14 residues. Germline V CDR1 and CDR2: DFQATT, SNEGSKA (reference sequence). CDR3 coding DNA: TGCAGTGCTCCCCCCGCCCAAAGCAATCAGCCCCAGCATTTT. Protein product: CSAPPAQSNQPQHF.